The clone carrying this TCR beta chain was detected only a few times. Its specificity is unknown. The CDR3 spans 14 residues. In germline, CDR1 is SGDLS, CDR2 YYNGEE. V was trimmed by 3 bases and J by 0 bases, leaving 9 bases between them. This sample was taken from a study of PD-L1 blockade in urothelial cancer. Turning to the study itself: Tumors yielded a median of 1,402 T cells. Overall study results and limits: Tumor-linked clones in blood grew more by 3 weeks in durable-benefit patients.

Every PCR got spiked synthetic TCR analog templates. In FFPE tumors, DNA was quantified by means of amplified housekeeping genes. Generated by immunoSEQ multiplex PCR, the TCRdb table keeps only in-frame clones and is missing some. The sample lists 30,000 to 40,000 clones, roughly 38% occurring once. This TCR came from a man aged 55-75 years with urothelial cancer. The chain joins TRBV9 to TRBJ1-1; D gene uncertain. The sequencing here drew on tumor tissue, taken before atezolizumab (anti-PD-L1) treatment. The CDR3: CASSATNLNTEAFF. In DNA form, the CDR3 reads TGTGCCAGCAGCGCCACTAACTTGAACACTGAAGCTTTCTTT.